The rows below give T cell receptor beta chains drawn from one sample of a study of response to subunit inactivated influenza vaccine. MiXCR was run by TCRdb on the RT-PCR reads, yielding one entry per CDR3 protein. The sample includes around 160,000 distinct CDR3 sequences, roughly a tenth of them seen just once. The material sequenced was non-naive T cells sorted from PBMCs, taken 40 to 50 days after vaccination. The receptors shown here come from a man aged 50 to 59 who received an inactivated influenza vaccine. CDR3s include the opening cysteine and the closing phenylalanine or tryptophan. Fields, in order: D gene, V gene, J gene, clone size, CDR3 DNA, CDR3 protein. A D gene is named only where the DNA matches it firmly. The size of a clone is reported for some rows only, either as once, few or many, or as a class for expanded clones.

D gene: .; V gene: TRBV10-3; J gene: TRBJ2-3; clone size: few; CDR3 DNA: TGTGCCATCAGTGGGCCGGGACTTTCCACAGATACGCAGTATTTT; CDR3 protein: CAISGPGLSTDTQYF
D gene: .; V gene: TRBV20-1; J gene: TRBJ2-3; clone size: few; CDR3 DNA: TGCAGTGCTAGAGATTTTGGGAGGACAGATACGCAGTATTTT; CDR3 protein: CSARDFGRTDTQYF
D gene: .; V gene: TRBV3-1; J gene: TRBJ1-3; clone size: few; CDR3 DNA: TGTGCCAGCAGCCAAGAGAGAACGAGCTCTGGAAACACCATATATTTT; CDR3 protein: CASSQERTSSGNTIYF
D gene: TRBD1; V gene: TRBV7-9; J gene: TRBJ1-2; clone size: few; CDR3 DNA: TGTGCCAGCAGCCAGTACAGGGGCGGCTACACCTTC; CDR3 protein: CASSQYRGGYTF
D gene: .; V gene: TRBV5-6; J gene: TRBJ2-3; clone size: many; CDR3 DNA: TGTGCCAGCAGCTTCGGGTGGGATACGCAGTATTTT; CDR3 protein: CASSFGWDTQYF
D gene: TRBD2; V gene: TRBV20-1; J gene: TRBJ2-7; clone size: few; CDR3 DNA: TGCAGTGTCGCCGGGAGGGATACCTACGAGCAGTACTTC; CDR3 protein: CSVAGRDTYEQYF
D gene: .; V gene: TRBV7-2; J gene: TRBJ2-1; clone size: .; CDR3 DNA: TGTGCCAGCCGCCTACCCGGGACGGTCTACAATGAGCAGTTCTTC; CDR3 protein: CASRLPGTVYNEQFF
D gene: TRBD1; V gene: TRBV7-9; J gene: TRBJ2-7; clone size: .; CDR3 DNA: TGTGCCAGCAGTTGGACAGGGGTGTACGAGCAGTACTTC; CDR3 protein: CASSWTGVYEQYF
D gene: .; V gene: TRBV4-3; J gene: TRBJ1-6; clone size: many; CDR3 DNA: TGCGCCAGCAGCCAAGAGGAATACTCACCCCTCCACTTT; CDR3 protein: CASSQEEYSPLHF
D gene: .; V gene: TRBV6-4; J gene: TRBJ2-2; clone size: few; CDR3 DNA: TGTGCCAGCAGTGACTCGGGGCAGAACACCGGGGAGCTGTTTTTT; CDR3 protein: CASSDSGQNTGELFF
D gene: .; V gene: TRBV9; J gene: TRBJ2-1; clone size: few; CDR3 DNA: TGTGCCAGCAGCGTATCTTCCGACAGCTCCTACAATGAGCAGTTCTTC; CDR3 protein: CASSVSSDSSYNEQFF
D gene: TRBD1; V gene: TRBV4-3; J gene: TRBJ2-2; clone size: few; CDR3 DNA: TGCGCCAGCAGCCAAGCACCCCTCAACCAGGGGGCGAACACCGGGGAGCTGTTTTTT; CDR3 protein: CASSQAPLNQGANTGELFF
D gene: TRBD2; V gene: TRBV27; J gene: TRBJ2-7; clone size: many; CDR3 DNA: TGTGCCAGCAGTTTCGTTGCGGGAGGAAAGGGCTACGAGCAGTACTTC; CDR3 protein: CASSFVAGGKGYEQYF
D gene: TRBD1; V gene: TRBV27; J gene: TRBJ2-5; clone size: .; CDR3 DNA: TGTGCCAGCAGTGCACCGGCGACAGGGGGGGAGACCCAGTACTTC; CDR3 protein: CASSAPATGGETQYF
D gene: .; V gene: TRBV11-1; J gene: TRBJ2-7; clone size: medium-sized; CDR3 DNA: TGTGCCAGCAGCTTCTTTGAGGGCGAGCAGTACTTC; CDR3 protein: CASSFFEGEQYF
D gene: .; V gene: TRBV7-3; J gene: TRBJ1-1; clone size: few; CDR3 DNA: TGTGCCAGCAGCCCCGGCGAGAACACTGAAGCTTTCTTT; CDR3 protein: CASSPGENTEAFF
D gene: .; V gene: TRBV11-2; J gene: TRBJ2-1; clone size: many; CDR3 DNA: TGTGCCAGCAGCTTAGATCCATCCCCGGGGGCCGGGCAGTTCTTC; CDR3 protein: CASSLDPSPGAGQFF
D gene: .; V gene: TRBV4-3; J gene: TRBJ2-7; clone size: many; CDR3 DNA: TGCGCCAGCAGCCAAGTTGGCGGGCGCGGATCCTACGAGCAGTACTTC; CDR3 protein: CASSQVGGRGSYEQYF
D gene: TRBD1; V gene: TRBV12-3/TRBV12-4; J gene: TRBJ1-1; clone size: few; CDR3 DNA: TGTGCCAGCAGTACGGACAGGGGGAACACTGAAGCTTTCTTT; CDR3 protein: CASSTDRGNTEAFF
D gene: .; V gene: TRBV20-1; J gene: TRBJ2-7; clone size: few; CDR3 DNA: TGCAGTGCCCGAGACCCTCGAGGCGGCGACGGCGAGCAGTACTTC; CDR3 protein: CSARDPRGGDGEQYF
D gene: .; V gene: TRBV11-2; J gene: TRBJ1-5; clone size: few; CDR3 DNA: TGTGCCAGCAGCTTAGGGTTCCGTAGCAATCAGCCCCAGCATTTT; CDR3 protein: CASSLGFRSNQPQHF
D gene: .; V gene: TRBV5-1; J gene: TRBJ1-3; clone size: few; CDR3 DNA: TGCGCCAGCAGCCTAGAAACAGGCGGTGGAAACACCATATATTTT; CDR3 protein: CASSLETGGGNTIYF
D gene: .; V gene: TRBV20-1; J gene: TRBJ2-2; clone size: few; CDR3 DNA: TGCAGTGCTAGAAACCAGTACACCGGGGAGCTGTTTTTT; CDR3 protein: CSARNQYTGELFF
D gene: .; V gene: TRBV6-1; J gene: TRBJ1-1; clone size: few; CDR3 DNA: TGTGCCAGCAGTGACAGAATGAACACTGAAGCTTTCTTT; CDR3 protein: CASSDRMNTEAFF
D gene: .; V gene: TRBV5-1; J gene: TRBJ1-4; clone size: many; CDR3 DNA: TGCGCCAGCAGCCCGAGTAGGGTGAATGAAAAACTGTTTTTT; CDR3 protein: CASSPSRVNEKLFF
D gene: .; V gene: TRBV7-2; J gene: TRBJ2-5; clone size: few; CDR3 DNA: TGTGCCAGCAGCTTAGAGGCTAGTTCGCAGACCCAGTACTTC; CDR3 protein: CASSLEASSQTQYF
D gene: TRBD2; V gene: TRBV18; J gene: TRBJ2-3; clone size: .; CDR3 DNA: TGTGCCAGCTCACCCAGACGTAGCGGGTCCGGCACAGATACGCAGTATTTT; CDR3 protein: CASSPRRSGSGTDTQYF
D gene: .; V gene: TRBV12-3/TRBV12-4; J gene: TRBJ2-3; clone size: many; CDR3 DNA: TGTGCCAGCAGAATAGGAGCGGCAGGGGTTAGAGATACGCAGTATTTT; CDR3 protein: CASRIGAAGVRDTQYF
D gene: TRBD1; V gene: TRBV5-1; J gene: TRBJ2-3; clone size: many; CDR3 DNA: TGCGCCAGCAGCGCCGGGACAGGGTCAGATACGCAGTATTTT; CDR3 protein: CASSAGTGSDTQYF